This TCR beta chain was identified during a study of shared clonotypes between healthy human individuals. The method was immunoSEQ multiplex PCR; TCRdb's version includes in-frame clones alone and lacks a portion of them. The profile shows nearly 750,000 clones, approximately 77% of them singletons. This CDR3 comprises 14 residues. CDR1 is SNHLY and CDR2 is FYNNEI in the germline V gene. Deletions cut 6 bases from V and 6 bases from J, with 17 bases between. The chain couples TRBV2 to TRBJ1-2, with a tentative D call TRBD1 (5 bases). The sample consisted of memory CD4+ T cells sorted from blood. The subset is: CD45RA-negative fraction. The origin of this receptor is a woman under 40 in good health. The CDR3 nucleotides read TGTGCCAGCAGGACCCCGGGACGGAAGGATGGCTACACCTTC. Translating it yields CASRTPGRKDGYTF.